Following are 30 T cell receptor beta chains from one sample sequenced in a study of identifying expanded T cells in peripheral blood. This table comes from immunoSEQ multiplex PCR, and its TCRdb copy is limited to in-frame clones, with some not included. The data show about 98,000 clones, around 89% seen once. Sequenced: blood. The origin of the receptors is a person aged 18 to 70 in good health.

The chain links TRBV7-2 to TRBJ2-7; D gene uncertain. The germline V gene has CDR1 SGHTA and CDR2 FQGNSA. There are 15 residues in the CDR3. The V end lost 3 bases, the J end lost 1 base, and 13 bases lay between the germline ends. The CDR3 DNA reads as TGTGCCAGCAGCTTTCGGACGGTCCCTTCCTACGAGCAGTACTTC. This sequence encodes CASSFRTVPSYEQYF.

The chain links TRBV30 to TRBJ1-3; 8 bases map to TRBD1. After removal of 0 bases from V and 7 bases from J, the junction contained 8 bases not matched to a gene. Germline loops: CDR1 GTSNPN, CDR2 SVGIG (reference sequence). The CDR3 covers 15 residues. CDR3 residues: CAWSVPQGVRNTIYF. In nucleotides, the CDR3 is TGTGCCTGGAGTGTACCACAGGGGGTACGGAACACCATATATTTT.

This chain joins TRBV6-5 and TRBJ2-5; no firm D call. V was trimmed by 5 bases and J by 7 bases, leaving 11 bases between them. The CDR3 spans 12 residues. Germline-derived CDR1 and CDR2 are MNHEY and SVGAGI. This CDR3 is CASSGLQRTQYF. The DNA for the CDR3 is TGTGCCAGCAGTGGTCTCCAAAGGACCCAGTACTTC.

The CDR3 loop reads CASGRITVTSGTGELFF. The CDR3 coding sequence is TGCGCCAGCGGTAGGATAACCGTAACCTCGGGGACCGGGGAGCTGTTTTTT. The chain has TRBV23-1 and TRBJ2-2, with a possible D match to TRBD2 (5 bases). TRBV23-1 is given ORF status, its function remaining uncertain. The CDR3 consists of 17 residues. V lost 8 bases and J 5 bases, leaving 24 bases between the germline ends.

The V gene is TRBV7-6, the J gene TRBJ2-1; TRBD1 matches at 9 bases. The CDR3 is 15 amino acids. V lost 1 base, J lost 4 bases, and 2 bases stayed unmatched. CDR1 and CDR2 (germline): SGHVS, FNYEAQ. The CDR3 sequence is CASSLGDRVYNEQFF. The CDR3 DNA sequence: TGTGCCAGCAGCTTAGGGGACAGGGTATACAATGAGCAGTTCTTC.

This chain uses TRBV19 with TRBJ1-1, with D uncertain. V gave up 3 bases and J gave up 2 bases, with 16 bases separating them. The germline V gene encodes CDR1 LNHDA and CDR2 SQIVND (reference sequence). The CDR3 has 16 amino acids. In DNA form, the CDR3 reads TGTGCCAGTAGTATGGACCCTGCAAGGGTAAACACTGAAGCTTTCTTT. Residues: CASSMDPARVNTEAFF.

The chain links TRBV5-4 to TRBJ2-7; 9 bases map to TRBD1. The CDR3 runs 13 residues. Germline V gene data show CDR1 as SGHNT and CDR2 as YYREEE (reference sequence). The trim removed 5 bases at V and 6 bases at J, leaving 6 bases unmatched. The chain's CDR3 is CASRLSDRGEQYF. The DNA for the CDR3 is TGTGCCAGCAGACTATCGGACAGGGGCGAGCAGTACTTC.

The gene calls are TRBV7-6 and TRBJ2-7, with D hard to call. CDR3 length: 16 residues. Germline values: CDR1 SGHVS, CDR2 FNYEAQ. V gave up 0 bases and J gave up 2 bases, with 14 bases separating them. CDR3 DNA sequence: TGTGCCAGCAGCTTAGCGCCGGGTCCGATCCCCTACGAGCAGTACTTC. It is translated as CASSLAPGPIPYEQYF.

The chain employs TRBV6-1 and TRBJ2-7, with 10 bases lining up with TRBD1. V shed 5 bases, J shed 1 base, and the junction held 5 bases outside the gene matches. The germline gives CDR1 MNHNS, CDR2 SASEGT. The CDR3 covers 15 residues. DNA of the CDR3: TGTGCCAGCAGTCAACCGGGACAGGGGTCCTACGAGCAGTACTTC. Its translation: CASSQPGQGSYEQYF.

The chain uses TRBV5-3 and TRBJ2-7, with 7 bases that match TRBD1. TRBV5-3 is known as an ORF, though its function is uncertain. The CDR3 is 11 residues long. CDR3 coding DNA: TGTGCCAGAAGCCCCAACAGGGGACGCCGAGTC. Its translation: CARSPNRGRRV.

CDR3 in DNA: TGTGCCAGCACTGCGGACAGGGGCACCCAAGAGACCCAGTACTTC. This codes for CASTADRGTQETQYF. This chain connects TRBV18 to TRBJ2-5; 9 nucleotides match TRBD1. Germline trimming cut 8 bases from V and 1 base from J; bases unmatched to any gene: 8. Germline V gene lookup returns CDR1 KGHSH and CDR2 LQKENI. The CDR3 length is 15 residues.

J is TRBJ2-2 and V is TRBV27; D ambiguous. This CDR3 is 12 amino acids long. Deletions cut 7 bases from V and 1 base from J, with 4 bases between. Per the germline V gene, CDR1 is MNHEY and CDR2 is SMNVEV (reference sequence). The CDR3 DNA reads as TGTGCCAGCAAGTGGAACACCGGGGAGCTGTTTTTT. As protein: CASKWNTGELFF.

V usage is TRBV19 and J usage is TRBJ1-2; D is unresolved. From germline, CDR1 is LNHDA and CDR2 SQIVND (reference sequence). Trimming pared 11 bases from V and 0 bases from J, leaving 13 bases between. The CDR3 runs to 13 residues. Here the CDR3 DNA reads TGTGCCGCTAGACACGAACCTAACTATGGCTACACCTTC. Amino acids: CAARHEPNYGYTF.

The chain combines TRBV7-8 with TRBJ1-6; unclear D gene. The V and J ends lost 6 bases and 0 bases respectively, with 12 bases between them. Per germline, CDR1 SGHVS and CDR2 FQNEAQ. The CDR3 runs to 16 residues. DNA for the CDR3: TGTGCCAGCAGAGAAACAGAGAGCTCCTATAATTCACCCCTCCACTTT. Translating it yields CASRETESSYNSPLHF. Full variable domain (remainder filled in from reference TRBV7-8 and TRBJ1-6): GAGVSQSPRYKVAKRGQDVALRCDPISGHVSLFWYQQALGQGPEFLTYFQNEAQLDKSGLPSDRFFAERPEGSVSTLKIQRTQQEDSAVYLCASRETESSYNSPLHFGNGTRLTVT.

This clone turned up a few times. The V and J genes are TRBV7-3 and TRBJ2-5; 10 nucleotides match TRBD2. The CDR3 runs to 16 residues. Germline assignment: CDR1 SGHTA and CDR2 FQGTGA. The junction had 8 bases not matched to a gene; V was cut back by 5 bases and J by 2 bases. DNA of the CDR3: TGTGCCAGCAGCCCGAAACAAGCGGGGGGGCAAGAGACCCAGTACTTC. Translating gives CASSPKQAGGQETQYF.

The CDR3 DNA follows: TGCGCCAGCAGCCAAGAACCGGGACAATGGGACATTCAGTACTTC. Encoded protein: CASSQEPGQWDIQYF. The V gene is TRBV4-1, the J gene TRBJ2-4, with a tentative D call TRBD1 (6 bases). This CDR3 is built from 15 residues. Germline V gene data show CDR1 as MGHRA and CDR2 as YSYEKL. V was clipped by 0 bases and J by 8 bases, with 14 bases between them.

This rearrangement joins TRBV15 to TRBJ1-4, with a possible D match to TRBD1 (5 bases). Trimming took off 5 bases at V and 8 bases at J, with 12 bases between the two ends. Germline V gene sequence: CDR1 LNHNV, CDR2 YYDKDF (reference sequence). This CDR3 contains 13 residues. CDR3 sequence (DNA): TGTGCCACCAGCGGCAGGGACGGAGAAAAACTGTTTTTT. It codes for CATSGRDGEKLFF. Looking up the rest from reference TRBV15 and TRBJ1-4 gives the full variable domain: DAMVIQNPRYQVTQFGKPVTLSCSQTLNHNVMYWYQQKSSQAPKLLFHYYDKDFNNEADTPDNFQSRRPNTSFCFLDIRSPGLGDTAMYLCATSGRDGEKLFFGSGTQLSVL.

The chain links TRBV18 to TRBJ1-1; D uncertain. In germline, CDR1 is KGHSH, CDR2 LQKENI. The CDR3 length is 14 residues. Trimming took 4 bases from V and 3 from J, leaving 12 bases between them. CDR3 nucleotide sequence: TGTGCCAGCTCACTAGGACCGGGCTACACTGAAGCTTTCTTT. It translates to CASSLGPGYTEAFF.

The gene calls are TRBV11-3 and TRBJ2-7; 7 nucleotides match TRBD2. The CDR3 spans 14 residues. Germline assignment: CDR1 SGHNT and CDR2 YENEEA. Losses at the gene ends were 5 bases for V and 1 base for J; bases not matched to a gene: 5. The CDR3 DNA reads as TGTGCCAGCAGCAAGAGCGGGGCTTCCTACGAGCAGTACTTC. Protein: CASSKSGASYEQYF.

The V gene is TRBV5-1, the J gene TRBJ2-7; D possibly matches TRBD1 or TRBD2 (5 bases each). Germline V gives CDR1 SGHRS, CDR2 YFSETQ. The CDR3 covers 15 residues. Deletions cut 5 bases from V and 1 base from J, with 16 bases between. The CDR3 sequence is CASRGTVDLSYEQYF. CDR3 nucleotide sequence: TGCGCCAGCAGGGGGACGGTGGACCTATCCTACGAGCAGTACTTC.

In its sample, this clone was seen a few times. The rearrangement links TRBV5-1 to TRBJ2-7, with 7 bases fitting TRBD1. Germline V gives CDR1 SGHRS, CDR2 YFSETQ. The CDR3 consists of 13 residues. V was pared by 3 bases and J by 1 base, with 1 base of the junction left unmatched. CDR3 nucleotides: TGCGCCAGCAGCTCGGGACAGTCCTACGAGCAGTACTTC. Translation gives CASSSGQSYEQYF.

This chain uses TRBV6-1 with TRBJ1-1, with TRBD1 as a possible D gene (5 bases). This CDR3 spans 15 amino acids. Germline V gene sequence: CDR1 MNHNS, CDR2 SASEGT. Between the trimmed V and J ends, which lost 6 bases and 2 bases, there was a span of 16 bases. The CDR3 DNA reads as TGTGCCAGCAGCCTTCTGGGGGGTCACAACACTGAAGCTTTCTTT. It encodes CASSLLGGHNTEAFF.

The V and J genes are TRBV7-2 and TRBJ2-3; D not certain. The germline CDR1 and CDR2 sequences are SGHTA and FQGNSA. The CDR3 spans 14 residues. Trimming left V 2 bases short and J 2 bases short, with 8 bases between. Written as DNA, the CDR3 is TGTGCCAGCAGCTTACTGTCCACCACAGATACGCAGTATTTT. This sequence encodes CASSLLSTTDTQYF.

Comment on this clone: The same CDR3 arises from other DNA sequences in this sample as well. The V and J genes are TRBV11-2 and TRBJ1-5, with unresolved D. Germline V lookup: CDR1 SGHAT, CDR2 FQNNGV. This CDR3 spans 13 amino acids. V dropped 2 bases and J dropped 2 bases, with 4 bases sitting between them. The CDR3, as DNA: TGTGCCAGCAGCTTAAACCGCAATCAGCCCCAGCATTTT. This encodes CASSLNRNQPQHF.

This clone has a single count. The chain has TRBV4-2 and TRBJ2-1; 8 bases are a match to TRBD2. The CDR3 contains 16 residues. Unmatched junction bases numbered 6, after V lost 4 bases and J lost 1 base. Germline loops: CDR1 LGHNA, CDR2 YNFKEQ. The CDR3 DNA follows: TGTGCCAGCAGCCCGAACGGGGGGGCTTCCTACAATGAGCAGTTCTTC. It yields the protein CASSPNGGASYNEQFF.

The V gene is TRBV7-2, the J gene TRBJ1-6, with 7 bases fitting TRBD1. V gave up 2 bases and J gave up 0 bases; unmatched junction bases: 1. The CDR3 is 16 residues long. Germline CDR1 is SGHTA and CDR2 is FQGNSA. CDR3 sequence (DNA): TGTGCCAGCAGCTTAAGACAGGGCTCCTATAATTCACCCCTCCACTTT. Protein sequence: CASSLRQGSYNSPLHF.

This clone has only a few counts. The gene calls are TRBV10-3 and TRBJ2-2; D possibly corresponds to TRBD1 (5 bases). This CDR3 comprises 15 residues. The germline CDR1 and CDR2 sequences are ENHRY and SYGVKD. Trimming pared 1 base from V and 1 base from J, leaving 7 bases between. The CDR3 region has the DNA TGTGCCATCAGTGAGTTCCAGGGGAACACCGGGGAGCTGTTTTTT. Translated: CAISEFQGNTGELFF.

The V and J genes are TRBV4-3 and TRBJ1-5; no definite D call. The CDR3 length is 16 residues. V lost 4 bases to trimming and J lost 1 base, with 14 bases between them. Per the germline V gene, CDR1 is LGHNA and CDR2 is YSLEER. For the CDR3, the DNA is TGCGCCAGCAGCCCGGAGGTCATAGCCAGCAATCAGCCCCAGCATTTT. As protein: CASSPEVIASNQPQHF.

This chain joins TRBV5-1 and TRBJ1-4; 7 bases map to TRBD1. The V and J ends lost 7 bases and 7 bases, in that order; junction bases with no gene match: 10. Germline CDR1 and CDR2: SGHRS and YFSETQ. This CDR3 comprises 14 residues. The DNA for the CDR3 is TGCGCCAGCCGGACAGGCCCGGGCGGTGAAAAACTGTTTTTT. Translating it yields CASRTGPGGEKLFF.

The V gene is TRBV30, the J gene TRBJ1-2, with TRBD1 identical over 10 bases. CDR1 and CDR2 from the germline V gene are GTSNPN and SVGIG (reference sequence). There are 15 residues in the CDR3. Losses at the gene ends were 5 bases for V and 2 bases for J; bases not matched to a gene: 8. CDR3 region: CAWYQLTGGNYGYTF. Here the CDR3 DNA reads TGTGCCTGGTACCAATTGACAGGGGGCAACTATGGCTACACCTTC.